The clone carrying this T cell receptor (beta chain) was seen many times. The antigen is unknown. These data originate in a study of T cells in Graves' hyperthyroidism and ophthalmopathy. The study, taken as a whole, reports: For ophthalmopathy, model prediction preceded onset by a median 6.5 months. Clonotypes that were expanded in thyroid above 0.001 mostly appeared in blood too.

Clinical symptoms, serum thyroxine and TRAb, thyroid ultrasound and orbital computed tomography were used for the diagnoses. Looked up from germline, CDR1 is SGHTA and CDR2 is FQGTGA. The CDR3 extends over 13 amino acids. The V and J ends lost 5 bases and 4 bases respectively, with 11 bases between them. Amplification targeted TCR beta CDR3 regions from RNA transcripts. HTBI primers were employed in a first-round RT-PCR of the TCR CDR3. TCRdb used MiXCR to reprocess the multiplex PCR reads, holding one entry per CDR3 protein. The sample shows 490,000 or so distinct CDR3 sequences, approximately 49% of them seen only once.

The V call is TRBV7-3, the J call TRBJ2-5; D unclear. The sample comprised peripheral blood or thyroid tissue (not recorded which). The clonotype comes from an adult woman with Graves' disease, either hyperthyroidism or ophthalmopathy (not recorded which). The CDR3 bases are TGTGCCAGCAGCCGAGATCGGAGAGAGACCCAGTACTTC. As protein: CASSRDRRETQYF. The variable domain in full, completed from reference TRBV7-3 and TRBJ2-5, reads GAGVSQTPSNKVTEKGKYVELRCDPISGHTALYWYRQSLGQGPEFLIYFQGTGAADDSGLPNDRFFAVRPEGSVSTLKIQRTERGDSAVYLCASSRDRRETQYFGPGTRLLVL.